The clone carrying this T cell receptor beta chain was seen many times. No antigen is known for it. Stable hyperthyroidism referred to disease that showed no ophthalmopathy within 18 months of follow-up. Newly diagnosed, the hyperthyroidism patients had under 2 months' duration and were aged 18 to 65. The authors diagnosed from clinical symptoms, serum thyroxine, TRAb, thyroid ultrasound and orbital computed tomography. The entry originates in a study of Graves' ophthalmopathy and Graves' hyperthyroidism. The germline V gene has CDR1 SGHAT and CDR2 FQNNGV. V gave up 3 bases and J gave up 8 bases, with 13 bases separating them. The CDR3 has 13 residues. The TCR beta CDR3 regions underwent amplification from RNA transcripts. HTBI-primed first-round RT-PCR preceded second-round multiplex PCR. MiXCR was run by TCRdb on the multiplex PCR reads, yielding one entry per CDR3 protein. The sample records about 400,000 distinct CDR3 sequences, around 21% being singletons.

Findings and caveats of the study: Blood contained most expanded thyroid clonotypes exceeding 0.001 frequency.

Sample: peripheral blood. This clonotype was sampled from a woman aged 18-35 years with stable Graves' hyperthyroidism. The chain couples TRBV11-2 to TRBJ2-5, with a tentative D call TRBD2 (6 bases). The CDR3 here is CASSLERATTQYF. CDR3 coding DNA: TGTGCCAGCAGCTTGGAGCGGGCCACTACCCAGTACTTC.